These 26 T cell receptor beta chains share one sample of origin, sequenced in a study of shared clonotypes between healthy human individuals. TCRdb's copy holds only in-frame clones and misses some; the assay was immunoSEQ multiplex PCR. The sample comprises around 2.5 million clones, over 85% of which are singletons, and roughly 0.39% rests with the top ten. The material sequenced was naive CD4+ T cells from PBMCs. Subset indicated: CD45RA+ positively selected. The receptors shown here come from a man between 18 and 29 years old in good health. Some clones in this sample may be carry-over from other donors' samples.

The chain employs TRBV7-3 and TRBJ1-2; 7 bases map to TRBD1. Germline V CDR1 and CDR2: SGHTA, FQGTGA. The CDR3 is 18 residues long. J was trimmed by 4 bases and V by 1 base; bases with no gene match: 15. The CDR3 is CASSLKGGSGQTIYGYTF. The CDR3 bases are TGTGCCAGCAGCTTAAAGGGTGGTTCGGGACAGACAATCTATGGCTACACCTTC.

This rearrangement joins TRBV7-9 to TRBJ1-3; no firm D call. V was shortened by 5 bases and J by 9 bases, with 17 bases between the two germline ends. This CDR3 is built from 14 residues. The germline V gene encodes CDR1 SEHNR and CDR2 FQNEAQ (reference sequence). The CDR3 here is CASSPREGYGTIYF. In DNA, the CDR3 is TGTGCCAGCAGCCCTAGAGAGGGATACGGCACCATATATTTT.

The rearrangement uses TRBV5-1 and TRBJ1-1; 8 positions agree with TRBD1. J gave up 3 bases and V 6 bases, and 10 bases lay outside the gene matches. The germline CDR1 and CDR2 sequences are SGHRS and YFSETQ. This CDR3 spans 15 amino acids. CDR3 DNA sequence: TGCGCCAGCACCCTAGGCTTGACAGGGGACACTGAAGCTTTCTTT. Protein sequence: CASTLGLTGDTEAFF.

The rearrangement links TRBV1 to TRBJ1-3. TRBV1 has pseudogene status. This CDR3 region has 14 residues. This CDR3 is CTSSRPPSGNTIYF. CDR3 DNA: TGCACCAGCAGCCGTCCCCCCTCTGGAAACACCATATATTTT.

CDR3 in amino acids: CSAQTQRNTEAFF. CDR3 coding DNA: TGCAGCGCCCAGACACAGCGGAACACTGAAGCTTTCTTT. The chain employs TRBV29-1 and TRBJ1-1; D unresolved. CDR3 size: 13 residues. V lost 7 bases and J lost 1, with 13 bases in between. Germline loops: CDR1 SQVTM, CDR2 ANQGSEA.

The chain uses TRBV5-4 and TRBJ2-5; D is tentatively TRBD1 or TRBD2 (6 bases each). Germline V lookup: CDR1 SGHNT, CDR2 YYREEE (reference sequence). This CDR3 is built from 15 residues. The V gene lost 4 bases and the J gene lost 1 base, with 14 bases spanning the gap. The CDR3 DNA is TGTGCCAGCAGCCACGCGGGACACCTCCAAGAGACCCAGTACTTC. Protein sequence: CASSHAGHLQETQYF.

The chain couples TRBV29-1 to TRBJ2-5; 7 positions agree with TRBD2. The CDR3 runs to 13 residues. V trimming: 5 bases; J trimming: 1 base; junction bases outside the gene matches: 4. The germline V gene encodes CDR1 SQVTM and CDR2 ANQGSEA. This CDR3 reads CSVPSGTQETQYF. CDR3 nucleotides: TGCAGCGTTCCAAGCGGGACCCAAGAGACCCAGTACTTC.

With respect to this clone: This sample also contains other DNA sequences that code for the same CDR3. The rearrangement uses TRBV12-5 and TRBJ2-3; D unclear. Trimming pared 6 bases from V and 1 base from J, leaving 8 bases between. Germline values: CDR1 LGHNT, CDR2 FRNRAP. The CDR3 runs to 13 residues. The CDR3 spells CASGPSGTDTQYF. DNA of the CDR3: TGTGCTAGTGGGCCGTCAGGCACAGATACGCAGTATTTT.

The chain joins TRBV5-1 to TRBJ2-1; a weak D match, TRBD1 (5 bases). Germline lookup yields CDR1 SGHRS and CDR2 YFSETQ. V lost 5 bases, J lost 2 bases, and 14 bases lay in between. This CDR3 has 15 residues. The CDR3 spells CASRQDQPPYNEQFF. CDR3 coding DNA: TGCGCCAGCAGACAGGACCAACCGCCCTACAATGAGCAGTTCTTC.

The chain carries TRBV6-5 and TRBJ1-4, with no clear D. Germline V CDR1 and CDR2: MNHEY, SVGAGI. The ends were cut back, 0 bases at V and 7 bases at J, with 15 bases in the middle. The CDR3 is 16 amino acids. The CDR3 coding sequence is TGTGCCAGCAGTTACTCGGGGTTTGGTCCCAGTGAAAAACTGTTTTTT. Protein: CASSYSGFGPSEKLFF.

V gene TRBV9 combines with J gene TRBJ2-2, with 9 positions matching TRBD2. The CDR3 consists of 16 residues. Germline V gives CDR1 SGDLS, CDR2 YYNGEE. V was pared by 4 bases and J by 5 bases, with 9 bases of the junction left unmatched. CDR3 region: CASSPQGLAGTGELFF. In nucleotides, the CDR3 is TGTGCCAGCAGCCCTCAAGGGCTAGCGGGAACCGGGGAGCTGTTTTTT. The full variable domain, rest sourced from reference TRBV9 and TRBJ2-2, is DSGVTQTPKHLITATGQRVTLRCSPRSGDLSVYWYQQSLDQGLQFLIQYYNGEERAKGNILERFSAQQFPDLHSELNLSSLELGDSALYFCASSPQGLAGTGELFFGEGSRLTVL.

The chain links TRBV6-5 to TRBJ2-7; 8 bases agree with TRBD1. Per the germline V gene, CDR1 is MNHEY and CDR2 is SVGAGI. The J segment lost 0 bases and the V segment lost 6 bases, leaving 7 bases of the junction unmatched. The CDR3 has 15 amino acids. The CDR3 loop reads CASRATGVSSYEQYF. In DNA, the CDR3 is TGTGCCAGCAGGGCGACAGGGGTAAGCTCCTACGAGCAGTACTTC.

This clone appeared a single time. The gene calls are TRBV28 and TRBJ1-1, with D possibly being TRBD1 (5 bases). The CDR3 has 17 residues. V was cut by 6 bases and J by 1 base, with 21 bases left in between. Germline values: CDR1 MDHEN, CDR2 SYDVKM. The CDR3 DNA is TGTGCCAGCAGGAATCATGGAGCAGGGCAGTGGAACACTGAAGCTTTCTTT. Its protein is CASRNHGAGQWNTEAFF.

The genes are TRBV9 and TRBJ2-2, with 7 bases that match TRBD1. The CDR3 totals 16 residues. Losses at the gene ends were 3 bases for V and 3 bases for J; bases not matched to a gene: 8. Per germline, CDR1 SGDLS and CDR2 YYNGEE. The CDR3 spells CASSGLRGKDTGELFF. The DNA for the CDR3 is TGTGCCAGCAGCGGGCTCAGGGGGAAAGACACCGGGGAGCTGTTTTTT. The complete variable domain, with remaining parts taken from reference TRBV9 and TRBJ2-2, reads DSGVTQTPKHLITATGQRVTLRCSPRSGDLSVYWYQQSLDQGLQFLIQYYNGEERAKGNILERFSAQQFPDLHSELNLSSLELGDSALYFCASSGLRGKDTGELFFGEGSRLTVL.

The chain carries TRBV18 and TRBJ2-7; the match to TRBD2 covers 12 bases. Germline values: CDR1 KGHSH, CDR2 LQKENI. The V segment lost 3 bases and the J segment 4 bases; nucleotides outside the gene matches: 4. This CDR3 contains 15 residues. The CDR3 region has the DNA TGTGCCAGCTCACCGACTAGCGGGAGCGGGTACGAGCAGTACTTC. Residues: CASSPTSGSGYEQYF.

The V call is TRBV30, the J call TRBJ1-2, with a possible D match to TRBD1 (5 bases). V was trimmed by 3 bases and J by 9 bases, leaving 17 bases between them. CDR1 GTSNPN and CDR2 SVGIG come from the germline V gene (reference sequence). This CDR3 is 13 amino acids long. CDR3 nucleotide sequence: TGTGCCTGGAGGGACGTGGGGGTTGTTAGCTACACCTTC. The encoded protein is CAWRDVGVVSYTF.

The chain couples TRBV30 to TRBJ2-5; 9 bases map to TRBD2. Germline loops: CDR1 GTSNPN, CDR2 SVGIG (reference sequence). The V and J ends lost 3 bases and 9 bases, in that order; junction bases with no gene match: 8. This CDR3 spans 13 amino acids. CDR3 loop: CAWRQPRGGAQYF. CDR3 nucleotides: TGTGCCTGGAGGCAGCCCCGCGGGGGGGCCCAGTACTTC.

The CDR3 is CASSPYRTGDGYTF. In DNA, the CDR3 is TGTGCCAGCTCACCATATAGGACAGGGGATGGCTACACCTTC. The chain couples TRBV18 to TRBJ1-2, with 9 positions matching TRBD1. This CDR3 contains 14 residues. CDR1 is KGHSH and CDR2 is LQKENI in the germline V gene. With 2 bases clipped from V and 6 bases from J, the junction kept 4 bases outside the gene matches.

The rearrangement uses TRBV7-8 and TRBJ2-1; D not resolved. There are 14 residues in the CDR3. Germline CDR1 reads SGHVS; CDR2 reads FQNEAQ. Trimming removed 1 base at V and 4 bases at J, with 8 bases between. CDR3 nucleotides: TGTGCCAGCAGCTTAGGAGGACCGTACAATGAGCAGTTCTTC. This encodes CASSLGGPYNEQFF.

V usage is TRBV5-1 and J usage is TRBJ2-7; either TRBD1 or TRBD2 may fit D (5 bases each). This CDR3 has 16 residues. The V end was cut by 3 bases, the J end by 5 bases, with 21 bases between. CDR1 and CDR2 from the germline V gene are SGHRS and YFSETQ. CDR3 nucleotides: TGCGCCAGCAGCTGGGGCAATCGGGACGGAGGTCACGAGCAGTACTTC. This codes for CASSWGNRDGGHEQYF.

The rearrangement joins TRBV5-4 to TRBJ1-1, with 9 bases lining up with TRBD1. The CDR3 has 15 residues. The V gene's germline CDR1 is SGHNT and CDR2 YYREEE (reference sequence). The V gene end was trimmed by 0 bases and the J gene end by 1 base; junction bases not matched to a gene: 1. CDR3 in amino acids: CASSLGGQGNTEAFF. CDR3 nucleotide sequence: TGTGCCAGCAGCTTGGGGGGACAGGGGAACACTGAAGCTTTCTTT.

V usage is TRBV6-6 and J usage is TRBJ2-5; D possibly corresponds to TRBD2 (6 bases). V lost 7 bases and J lost 5, with 14 bases in between. CDR1 MNHNY and CDR2 SVGAGI come from the germline V gene (reference sequence). The CDR3 has 13 residues. CDR3 region: CASTPAGKETQYF. The CDR3 nucleotides read TGTGCCAGCACCCCGGCGGGAAAGGAGACCCAGTACTTC.

In its sample, this clone was seen once. The chain combines TRBV5-6 with TRBJ1-2; 9 nucleotides match TRBD1. The J segment lost 5 bases and the V segment lost 7 bases, leaving 9 bases of the junction unmatched. The CDR3 is 14 amino acids. CDR1 is SGHDT and CDR2 is YYEEEE in the germline V gene. The CDR3 loop is CASRVTGGPYGYTF. CDR3 in DNA: TGTGCCAGCCGGGTTACAGGGGGCCCATATGGCTACACCTTC.

Points on this clone: Other DNA variants within this sample encode the same CDR3. The V gene is TRBV7-9, the J gene TRBJ2-7; a weak D match, TRBD2 (5 bases). Trimming removed 6 bases from V and 3 bases from J, with 9 bases in between. The CDR3 runs to 12 residues. Germline loops: CDR1 SEHNR, CDR2 FQNEAQ (reference sequence). The CDR3 is CASSRTSYEQYF. For the CDR3, the DNA is TGTGCCAGCAGTCGCACTAGCTACGAGCAGTACTTC.

The rearrangement uses TRBV19 and TRBJ1-5; 8 bases map to TRBD1. Trimming took 6 bases from V and 6 from J; bases not matched to a gene: 16. Germline assignment: CDR1 LNHDA and CDR2 SQIVND (reference sequence). The CDR3 has 17 amino acids. CDR3 in amino acids: CASRMRGGTGGSQPQHF. CDR3 DNA: TGTGCCAGTAGGATGCGGGGGGGGACAGGCGGATCTCAGCCCCAGCATTTT.

This clone was counted a single time. This chain joins TRBV5-8 and TRBJ2-4; D may be TRBD1 (6 bases). CDR3 length: 15 residues. V lost 4 bases, J lost 1 base, and 12 bases lay in between. Looked up from germline, CDR1 is SGHTS and CDR2 is YDEGEE. This CDR3 reads CASSHTDRAKNIQYF. CDR3 DNA: TGTGCCAGCAGCCACACCGACAGGGCCAAAAACATTCAGTACTTC.